The sequence of this TCR beta chain was determined in a study of cytomegalovirus exposure and HLA in healthy donors. Healthy bone marrow donors made up the donors. Germline V gene data show CDR1 as LGHNA and CDR2 as YNFKEQ. The CDR3 extends over 16 amino acids. V was trimmed by 0 bases and J by 0 bases, leaving 9 bases between them. This PCR relied on a set of 60 Vbeta primers and 13 Jbeta primers. Measured with immunoSEQ multiplex PCR; TCRdb has only the in-frame clones, and not every one. The sample lists about 150,000 clones, about 80% occurring once. This chain uses TRBV4-2 with TRBJ1-3; no clear D gene. This clonotype originated in a man aged 35 to 55 in good health and CMV-seropositive. The material sequenced was PBMCs. The CDR3 nucleotides are TGTGCCAGCAGCCAAGATTCCAGTTTCTCTGGAAACACCATATATTTT. Translating gives CASSQDSSFSGNTIYF.